Each of the 6 T cell receptor beta chains below was sequenced from the same sample in a study of cytomegalovirus exposure and HLA in healthy donors. This table comes from immunoSEQ multiplex PCR, and its TCRdb copy is limited to in-frame clones, with some not included. The table records approximately 240,000 clones, 75% to 95% of them present only once. The sample comprised PBMCs. Receptors were obtained from a woman aged 18-29 years in good health and CMV-seronegative.

CDR3 region: CAISDPDRRNYGYTF. CDR3 nucleotides: TGTGCCATCAGTGACCCGGACAGGAGAAACTATGGCTACACCTTC. The rearrangement uses TRBV10-3 and TRBJ1-2; 7 bases are shared with TRBD1. CDR1 is ENHRY, CDR2 SYGVKD, per germline. This CDR3 spans 15 amino acids. Losses at the gene ends were 3 bases for V and 2 bases for J; bases not matched to a gene: 6.

The chain is built from TRBV5-8 and TRBJ2-1, with 12 bases aligning to TRBD1. Germline V gene sequence: CDR1 SGHTS, CDR2 YDEGEE. V dropped 2 bases and J dropped 5; count of bases not matched to a gene: 5. The CDR3 extends over 16 amino acids. In DNA, the CDR3 is TGTGCCAGCAGCTTCGGGGACAGGGGGCCCGACAATGAGCAGTTCTTC. This gives the protein CASSFGDRGPDNEQFF.

This chain links TRBV5-4 with TRBJ2-7; D is perhaps TRBD2 (6 bases). Per germline, CDR1 SGHNT and CDR2 YYREEE (reference sequence). V shed 0 bases and J shed 2 bases, with 15 bases lying between them. The CDR3 totals 16 residues. CDR3 in DNA: TGTGCCAGCAGCTTGGGACTAGGGGTAGGGACCTACGAGCAGTACTTC. The encoded protein is CASSLGLGVGTYEQYF.

Only a few counts were recorded for this clone. The chain joins TRBV2 to TRBJ2-3, with a weak D call TRBD2 (5 bases). There are 17 residues in the CDR3. V was clipped by 6 bases and J by 2 bases, with 21 bases between them. CDR1 and CDR2 (germline): SNHLY, FYNNEI. Written as DNA, the CDR3 is TGTGCCAGCAGGCGAGTTCCGTGGGCGGAGGTCACAGATACGCAGTATTTT. Translating gives CASRRVPWAEVTDTQYF. Looking up the rest from reference TRBV2 and TRBJ2-3 gives the full variable domain: EPEVTQTPSHQVTQMGQEVILRCVPISNHLYFYWYRQILGQKVEFLVSFYNNEISEKSEIFDDQFSVERPDGSNFTLKIRSTKLEDSAMYFCASRRVPWAEVTDTQYFGPGTRLTVL.

The chain couples TRBV28 to TRBJ2-3, with 9 bases matching TRBD1. The V gene's germline CDR1 is MDHEN and CDR2 SYDVKM. The trim removed 5 bases at V and 5 bases at J, leaving 8 bases unmatched. The CDR3 length is 15 residues. The CDR3 region is CASSHGQGRVDTQYF. CDR3 DNA: TGTGCCAGCAGTCACGGACAGGGGAGGGTAGATACGCAGTATTTT. The entire variable domain, with the rest obtained from reference TRBV28 and TRBJ2-3, is as follows: DVKVTQSSRYLVKRTGEKVFLECVQDMDHENMFWYRQDPGLGLRLIYFSYDVKMKEKGDIPEGYSVSREKKERFSLILESASTNQTSMYLCASSHGQGRVDTQYFGPGTRLTVL.

The chain recombines TRBV7-9 with TRBJ2-7; D perhaps matches TRBD2 (6 bases). This CDR3 spans 14 amino acids. V shed 1 base and J shed 7 bases, with 14 bases lying between them. Germline V gene sequence: CDR1 SEHNR, CDR2 FQNEAQ (reference sequence). The CDR3 loop is CASSLVGRAGEQYF. CDR3 in DNA: TGTGCCAGCAGCTTAGTGGGCAGGGCGGGGGAGCAGTACTTC.